The clone carrying this TCR beta chain was recorded many times. This entry is derived from a study of Graves' ophthalmopathy and Graves' hyperthyroidism. About the study: Investigators collected peripheral blood at initial diagnosis, before any treatment was given.

The CDR3 is 16 amino acids. Trimming cost V 3 bases and J 5 bases, with 19 bases left between them. Germline lookup yields CDR1 MNHEY and CDR2 SVGAGI. Enrollment excluded any patients with other autoimmune diseases, uncontrolled infections, pregnancy or lactation. RNA served as the template for amplifying TCR beta CDR3 regions. In the first round, RT-PCR was carried out with HTBI primers, and a multiplex PCR formed the second round. TCRdb used MiXCR to reprocess the multiplex PCR reads, holding one entry per CDR3 protein. Counted here are nearly 400,000 distinct CDR3 sequences, roughly 18% occurring once; the ten biggest clones make up roughly 1.4%.

The chain carries TRBV6-5 and TRBJ1-1; D unclear. Sequenced material: peripheral blood. The sequence was obtained from a young woman with Graves' ophthalmopathy. CDR3: CASSYAWVGVGTEAFF. CDR3 bases: TGTGCCAGCAGTTATGCTTGGGTCGGGGTGGGAACTGAAGCTTTCTTT.